The 11 T cell receptor beta chains given below trace back to one sample, sequenced in a study of OX40 agonist ivuxolimab in advanced cancers. The data were produced by immunoSEQ multiplex PCR, yet TCRdb's version contains in-frame clones alone and is incomplete. The sample carries fewer than 75,000 clones, roughly nine tenths recorded once. This specimen consisted of CD4+ or CD8+ T cells sorted from blood, obtained in a trial of the OX40 agonist ivuxolimab. The receptor set was obtained from an adult with an advanced solid tumor such as melanoma, head and neck, liver or kidney cancer.

V gene TRBV27 combines with J gene TRBJ1-5, with 8 bases matching TRBD1. J lost 3 bases, V lost 10 bases, and 11 bases had no gene match. The germline V gene has CDR1 MNHEY and CDR2 SMNVEV (reference sequence). This CDR3 has 15 residues. This chain's CDR3 is CATEPGQGNNQPQHF. DNA for the CDR3: TGTGCCACCGAACCCGGACAGGGAAACAATCAGCCCCAGCATTTT.

V and J are TRBV5-8 and TRBJ2-7; TRBD2 matches at 8 bases. Germline CDR1 and CDR2: SGHTS and YDEGEE. The V gene end was trimmed by 6 bases and the J gene end by 2 bases; junction bases not matched to a gene: 7. The CDR3 runs to 14 residues. The CDR3: CASTLPGLAYEQYF. The CDR3 DNA follows: TGTGCCAGCACCCTACCGGGACTAGCCTACGAGCAGTACTTC.

The chain employs TRBV18 and TRBJ2-3; 10 positions match TRBD1. The V gene's germline CDR1 is KGHSH and CDR2 LQKENI. The CDR3 length is 18 residues. Trimming cost V 0 bases and J 1 base; bases outside gene matches: 7. CDR3 sequence: CASSPPPGTGEGTDTQYF. The CDR3 DNA reads TGTGCCAGCTCACCACCTCCCGGGACAGGGGAGGGCACAGATACGCAGTATTTT.

The chain employs TRBV10-3 and TRBJ2-5; 9 bases are shared with TRBD2. This CDR3 has 14 residues. The V gene's germline CDR1 is ENHRY and CDR2 SYGVKD. J was trimmed by 1 base and V by 7 bases; bases with no gene match: 4. CDR3 sequence (DNA): TGTGCCATCAAGGCGACTAGCGGCCAAGAGACCCAGTACTTC. It translates to CAIKATSGQETQYF.

In nucleotides, the CDR3 is TGTGCCAGCAGCTTAGCGACAGCTGATGGCTACACCTTC. As protein: CASSLATADGYTF. V usage is TRBV7-2 and J usage is TRBJ1-2, with TRBD1 as a possible D gene (5 bases). The CDR3 totals 13 residues. In germline, CDR1 is SGHTA, CDR2 FQGNSA. Trimming removed 0 bases at V and 6 bases at J, with 8 bases between.

This chain links TRBV27 with TRBJ1-1, with D hard to call. Germline V lookup: CDR1 MNHEY, CDR2 SMNVEV (reference sequence). The V gene lost 4 bases and the J gene lost 1 base, with 4 bases spanning the gap. The CDR3 extends over 12 amino acids. DNA for the CDR3: TGTGCCAGCAGTTCGGGGAACACTGAAGCTTTCTTT. It yields the protein CASSSGNTEAFF.

This clone has a single count. The V call is TRBV28, the J call TRBJ2-3; D perhaps matches TRBD2 (6 bases). CDR3 size: 15 residues. Germline V gene sequence: CDR1 MDHEN, CDR2 SYDVKM. The V and J ends lost 1 base and 6 bases respectively, with 14 bases between them. This chain's CDR3 is CASSLSWRGGDTQYF. CDR3 bases: TGTGCCAGCAGTTTATCGTGGCGGGGCGGGGATACGCAGTATTTT.

CDR3 DNA: TGTGCCAGCTCACCACCCCCACCCTTACAAGAGACCCAGTACTTC. Translation gives CASSPPPPLQETQYF. The chain recombines TRBV18 with TRBJ2-5, with D unresolved. The germline gives CDR1 KGHSH, CDR2 LQKENI. There are 15 residues in the CDR3. Trimming cost V 0 bases and J 2 bases, with 10 bases left between them.

This chain joins TRBV4-1 and TRBJ1-1; TRBD1 might be the D (5 bases). Germline V gene data show CDR1 as MGHRA and CDR2 as YSYEKL. Trimming shortened V by 0 bases and J by 5 bases, and 16 bases separated the two germline ends. This CDR3 is built from 16 residues. The CDR3 sequence is CASSQEGLAGRTEAFF. CDR3 coding DNA: TGCGCCAGCAGCCAAGAAGGTCTGGCAGGGCGAACTGAAGCTTTCTTT.

This chain uses TRBV5-4 with TRBJ2-2; 7 bases are shared with TRBD2. CDR1 and CDR2 (germline): SGHNT, YYREEE (reference sequence). The CDR3 contains 16 residues. Trimming took 3 bases from V and 5 from J; bases not matched to a gene: 10. DNA of the CDR3: TGTGCCAGCAGCTCCTTGGGCGGGGGAGAGACCGGGGAGCTGTTTTTT. This gives the protein CASSSLGGGETGELFF.

The chain joins TRBV6-6 to TRBJ2-7; D is unresolved. The V and J ends lost 8 bases and 7 bases respectively, with 15 bases between them. The CDR3 spans 12 residues. The germline CDR1 and CDR2 sequences are MNHNY and SVGAGI (reference sequence). The CDR3 DNA follows: TGTGCCAGCCGGACCCTCCAGAAAGAGCAGTACTTC. This gives the protein CASRTLQKEQYF.